The sequence of this T cell receptor (beta chain) was determined in a study of cytomegalovirus exposure and HLA in healthy donors. Notes on the study in general: Accounts indicate the classifier identified cytomegalovirus status with strong specificity and sensitivity. The study flagged fewer than 200 TCR beta chains as cytomegalovirus-associated.

Trimming cost V 0 bases and J 5 bases; bases outside gene matches: 3. The CDR3 consists of 14 residues. From germline, CDR1 is KGHSH and CDR2 LQKENI. In regard to this clone: Its specificity is unknown.

The protocol was immunoSEQ multiplex PCR, while the TCRdb copy is restricted to in-frame clones and leaves out a portion. Among approximately 210,000 clones listed, more than 70% were seen once. This receptor was identified in a woman aged 18-30 years in good health and CMV-seronegative. Sequences were obtained from PBMCs. The V call is TRBV18, the J call TRBJ2-5, with TRBD2 identical over 7 bases. CDR3 DNA: TGTGCCAGCTCACCACCGCGGGGGTGGGAGACCCAGTACTTC. This sequence encodes CASSPPRGWETQYF.